The T cell receptor (beta chain) under discussion was sequenced for a study of T cell responses to AZD1222 COVID-19 vaccine. Study-level findings and limits: Among those given AZD1222, only six were seropositive at baseline. Epitopes outside B.1.351 and B.1.1.7 mutated regions reportedly drew nearly half of spike TCRs. White British ancestry dominated among donors, who included more females, and clonal diversity was possibly underestimated. Sampling that yielded the repertoires occurred only after the peak T cell response.

Germline V gives CDR1 KGHSH, CDR2 LQKENI. V was pared by 3 bases and J by 3 bases, with 12 bases between. This CDR3 has 14 amino acids. Using immunoSEQ multiplex PCR, the repertoire was profiled, and TCRdb retains in-frame clones only, with some absent. The repertoire has about 120,000 clones, roughly nine tenths of them found once; the top ten carry roughly 2.4%. Remarks on this clone: What it recognizes is unknown.

The chain has TRBV18 and TRBJ2-7, with D perhaps matching TRBD1 or TRBD2 (5 bases each). The input for sequencing was peripheral blood, taken on day 0 of AZD1222 vaccination. The TCR sequence derives from an adult in good health. CDR3 coding DNA: TGTGCCAGCTCACCCCCCGGGACCAACTACGAGCAGTACTTC. Translated: CASSPPGTNYEQYF.